The rows below give T cell receptor beta chains drawn from one sample of a study of identical twins. TCRdb reprocessed the 5' RACE reads with MiXCR, giving one entry per CDR3 protein. The sample consists of fewer than 650,000 distinct CDR3 sequences, 9.6% of them appearing once. The sample also formed part of further work on yellow fever vaccine responses in identical twins.

The sequenced material came from PBMCs. These receptors came from a woman in her late teens or twenties in good health. Both conserved end residues are trimmed from each CDR3.

v_gene	len	CDR3aa
TRBV4-3	11	ASSQDIRWVQF
TRBV20-1	13	SAKLTMVPRDEQF
TRBV12-3/TRBV12-4	17	ASTRTSGGAWSSYNEQF
TRBV4-3	14	ASSQDGTSGTNEQF
TRBV14	16	ASSQDRYGGVSYNEQF
TRBV11-2	11	ASSGTGKNEQF
TRBV24-1	14	ATSDPDRGETGELF
TRBV7-9	12	ASTLRGGLDTQY
TRBV2	16	ASSAASGRGGSYNEQF
TRBV4-2	13	ASSPTGGGSYEQY
TRBV5-1	18	ASSMGELGLPTSGKNIQY
TRBV7-2	13	ASSPGTVITYEQY
TRBV5-1	13	ASSLARPTIYEQY
TRBV7-9	11	ASCLSGAETQY
TRBV3-1	12	ASSQGGSTGELF
TRBV5-1	14	ASSLALDRGGTEAF
TRBV2	13	ASRTQGLSNQPQH
TRBV5-1	12	ASSSGLVKDTQY
TRBV6-5	15	ASSYARPGQGIGELF
TRBV10-3	14	AISEHTGTNTGELF
TRBV6-2/TRBV6-3	13	ASSLLAGATNEQF
TRBV7-2	11	ASSWSGGAEAF
TRBV27	13	ARRLPNRIAYEQY
TRBV10-3	12	AIRTEVSSNEQF
TRBV29-1	12	SVAGLADQETQY
TRBV12-3/TRBV12-4	15	ASSLDGLAGATDTQY
TRBV24-1	12	ATSEGLVYNEQF
TRBV5-1	13	ASSFGLAGSYEQY
TRBV28	11	ASSRDTITEAF
TRBV5-5	12	ATARDRGYNEQF
TRBV3-1	12	ASSQDLNLYEQY
TRBV6-2/TRBV6-3	15	ASSPPLGERATYEQY
TRBV20-1	15	CASDVGLADNTGELF
TRBV12-3/TRBV12-4	13	ASSSLRDRGHEQY
TRBV12-3/TRBV12-4	12	ASSPGTSKETQY
TRBV6-1	15	ASRRTSGTMSSYEQY
TRBV6-1	10	ASSEVTGPQH
TRBV7-8	16	ASSLELAGPSSYNEQF
TRBV21-1	18	ASSKALGGTGEKRTYEQY
TRBV20-1	12	SARDVGLAETQY
TRBV5-8	12	ASSLHGQGFGYT
TRBV7-9	10	ASSHDSNEQF